Sequencing of this T cell receptor beta chain was carried out in a study of cytomegalovirus exposure and HLA in healthy donors. In the PCR, 60 Vbeta and 13 Jbeta primers were used. Profiled with immunoSEQ multiplex PCR; TCRdb holds only in-frame clones, not every one. The data show fewer than 140,000 clones, roughly 82% seen once. This TCR was recovered from a middle-aged man in good health and CMV-seronegative. Specimen: PBMCs.

CDR3 in DNA: TGTGCCAGCAGCTTGGACAGGGTAAACGACGAGCAGTACTTC. Translation: CASSLDRVNDEQYF. V is TRBV11-2 and J is TRBJ2-7; TRBD1 agrees at 8 bases. This CDR3 has 14 amino acids. In germline, CDR1 is SGHAT, CDR2 FQNNGV. V gave up 3 bases and J gave up 5 bases; unmatched junction bases: 6.